This T cell receptor beta chain was profiled in a study of metastatic and nonmetastatic thyroid tumors. Via MiXCR, TCRdb re-called the PCR reads. The repertoire includes roughly 7,300 clones, under 20% of them detected once, and about 10% sits in the top ten. The CDR3 contains 16 residues. Per the germline V gene, CDR1 is LGHDT and CDR2 is YNNKEL (reference sequence). J gave up 2 bases and V 1 base, and 7 bases lay outside the gene matches. None of the patients had undergone any treatment ahead of thyroid surgery. By sample fraction, this clone is medium-sized (0.01 to 0.1%). The origin of this receptor is a female donor with papillary thyroid cancer or a benign thyroid nodule (not recorded which). Some clones in this sample may be carry-over from other donors' samples. V usage is TRBV3-1 and J usage is TRBJ2-5; TRBD2 aligns across 7 bases. The source material was adjacent normal tissue. CDR3 DNA sequence: TGTGCCAGCAGCCAAGTATGGGGGGGAGGGCAAGAGACCCAGTACTTC. Translated, it gives CASSQVWGGGQETQYF.